This T cell receptor beta chain came from a study of shared clonotypes between healthy human individuals. Germline V gene sequence: CDR1 SEHNR, CDR2 FQNEAQ (reference sequence). Trimming removed 3 bases from V and 0 bases from J; junction bases left unmatched: 7. The CDR3 runs 17 residues. Generated by immunoSEQ multiplex PCR, the TCRdb table keeps only in-frame clones and is missing some. The sample lists approximately 2,200,000 clones; about 92% were seen once. Selected positively for CCR7 and CD45RO-negative, naive CD8 cells excluded terminally differentiated effector memory CD45RA+ cells. Each of the donors was a healthy adult who was HIV-negative and had not had a recent acute infection or vaccination.

Sequenced input: naive CD8+ T cells from PBMCs. This receptor was obtained from a man aged 18 to 35 in good health. Some clones in this sample may be carry-over from other donors' samples. The chain joins TRBV7-9 to TRBJ1-5; 8 positions match TRBD1. The DNA of the CDR3 is TGTGCCAGCAGCTTTTCTGGACAGGGTTATAGCAATCAGCCCCAGCATTTT. Its protein is CASSFSGQGYSNQPQHF.